The entry below describes one T cell receptor beta chain. This record comes from a study of blood T cell repertoires in COVID-19. Authors' methods: Amplification of reference gene primers provided the estimated nucleated cell counts. The data were produced by immunoSEQ multiplex PCR, yet TCRdb's version contains in-frame clones alone and is incomplete. V and J calls and clone size are those listed in that table; D and trimming were worked out from the DNA. The sample shows a few hundred thousand clones, approximately 82% of them seen only once. From germline, CDR1 is MDHEN and CDR2 SYDVKM. Trimming shortened V by 4 bases and J by 9 bases, and 10 bases separated the two germline ends. This CDR3 comprises 12 residues.

The chain joins TRBV28 to TRBJ1-5; D is perhaps TRBD1 (6 bases). The receptor's source is a young woman with acute or convalescent COVID-19. Material: peripheral blood. CDR3 in DNA: TGTGCCAGCAGTTCCAGGGGTGCGCCCCAGCATTTT. Protein sequence: CASSSRGAPQHF.